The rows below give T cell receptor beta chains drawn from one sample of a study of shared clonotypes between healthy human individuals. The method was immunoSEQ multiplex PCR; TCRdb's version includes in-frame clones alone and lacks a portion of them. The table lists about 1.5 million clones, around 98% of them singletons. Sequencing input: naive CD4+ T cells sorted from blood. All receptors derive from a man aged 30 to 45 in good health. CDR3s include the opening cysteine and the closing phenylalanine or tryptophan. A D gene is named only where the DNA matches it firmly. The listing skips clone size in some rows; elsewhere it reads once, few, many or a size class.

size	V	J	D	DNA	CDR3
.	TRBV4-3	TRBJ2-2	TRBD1	TGCGCCAGCAGCCTCCAGGGGGCGACGAACACCGGGGAGCTGTTTTTT	CASSLQGATNTGELFF
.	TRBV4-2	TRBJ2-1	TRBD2	TGTGCCAGCAGCCAACAGCCCGGGACTAGCGCCGCAGTAAGCTACAATGAGCAGTTCTTC	CASSQQPGTSAAVSYNEQFF
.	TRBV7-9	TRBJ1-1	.	TGTGCCAGCAGCTTCTGGGGAAACACTGAAGCTTTCTTT	CASSFWGNTEAFF
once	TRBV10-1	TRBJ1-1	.	TGCGCCAGCAGCGGACAGTTGAACACTGAAGCTTTCTTT	CASSGQLNTEAFF
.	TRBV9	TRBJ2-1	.	TGTGCCAGCAGCGGGTATAATGAGCAGTTCTTC	CASSGYNEQFF
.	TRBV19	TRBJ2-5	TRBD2	TGTGCCAGTAGAGGGGCCGGGGTAGCGGGAGGCCCGGGAGGGACCCAGTACTTC	CASRGAGVAGGPGGTQYF
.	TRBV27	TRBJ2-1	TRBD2	TGTGCCACCAATGGACTAGCGGGGAGCTCCTACAATGAGCAGTTCTTC	CATNGLAGSSYNEQFF
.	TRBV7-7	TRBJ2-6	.	TGTGCTAGCAGCTCAGGGTTCTCTGGGGCCAACGTCCTGACTTTC	CASSSGFSGANVLTF
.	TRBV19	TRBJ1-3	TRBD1	TGTGCCAGCGACAGGGGCTCTGGAAACACCATATATTTT	CASDRGSGNTIYF
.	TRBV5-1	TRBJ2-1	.	TGCGCCAGCAGCTTGGAAAAAAATGAGCAGTTCTTC	CASSLEKNEQFF
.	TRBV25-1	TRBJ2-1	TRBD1	TGTGCCAGCAGTGATTTAGGCTTGGGGACAGTGAACGATAAGCAGTTCTTC	CASSDLGLGTVNDKQFF
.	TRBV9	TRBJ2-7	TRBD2	TGTGCCAGCAGCGTAGACCCTTCCTACGGGACTATACACGAGCAGTACTTC	CASSVDPSYGTIHEQYF
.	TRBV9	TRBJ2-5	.	TGTGCCAGCAGCGTATCCATTTCAGAGACCCAGTACTTC	CASSVSISETQYF
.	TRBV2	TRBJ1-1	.	TGTGCCAGCAGTGAATACGGTGAGGCTGAAGCTTTCTTT	CASSEYGEAEAFF
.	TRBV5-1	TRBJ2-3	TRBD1	TGCGCCAGCAGCTTGGGACAGGGGGCGCAATCAGATACGCAGTATTTT	CASSLGQGAQSDTQYF
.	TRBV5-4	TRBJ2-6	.	TGTGCCAGCAGATCTGGGGCCAACGTCCTGACTTTC	CASRSGANVLTF
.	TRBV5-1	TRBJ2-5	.	TGCGCCAGCAGCGTACACATTACTCAAGAGACCCAGTACTTC	CASSVHITQETQYF
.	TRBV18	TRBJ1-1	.	TGTGCCAGCTCCGAGCGTACTGAAGCTTTCTTT	CASSERTEAFF
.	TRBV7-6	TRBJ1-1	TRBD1	TGTGCCAGCAGGAAAGAGATTGGGACAGGGGGCACTGAAGCTTTCTTT	CASRKEIGTGGTEAFF
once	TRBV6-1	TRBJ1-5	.	TGTGCCAGCAGTGAAGGGGGTAACAATCAGCCCCAGCATTTT	CASSEGGNNQPQHF
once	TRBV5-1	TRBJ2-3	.	TGCGCCAGCAGCTTTGACTCTAGCACAGATACGCAGTATTTT	CASSFDSSTDTQYF
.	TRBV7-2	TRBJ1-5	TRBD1	TGTGCCAGCAGCGACAGGGTTGTCAACCAGCCCCAGCATTTT	CASSDRVVNQPQHF
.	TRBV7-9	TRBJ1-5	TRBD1	TGTGCCAGCAGCGTTACAGGGGGCGAACAGCCCCAGCATTTT	CASSVTGGEQPQHF
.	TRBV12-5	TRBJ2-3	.	TGTGCTAGTGCCCTTGGTGGTAGCACAGATACGCAGTATTTT	CASALGGSTDTQYF
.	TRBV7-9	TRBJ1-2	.	TGTGCCAGCACCCTCGTCGGGCCTTTTACTAACTATGGCTACACCTTC	CASTLVGPFTNYGYTF
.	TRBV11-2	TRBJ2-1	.	TGTGCCAGCAGCTTTCAGGCGTACAATGAGCAGTTCTTC	CASSFQAYNEQFF
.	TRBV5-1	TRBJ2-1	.	TGCGCCAGCAGGGTGACTGGAGATGAGCAGTTCTTC	CASRVTGDEQFF
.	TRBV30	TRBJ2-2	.	TGTGCCTGGAGTGGTTTTCAGTGGAGGGACCCGAACACCGGGGAGCTGTTTTTT	CAWSGFQWRDPNTGELFF
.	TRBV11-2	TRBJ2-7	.	TGTGCCAGCAGCCAGGGGGACCCCAGGGACTTTAGCTCCTACGAGCAGTACTTC	CASSQGDPRDFSSYEQYF
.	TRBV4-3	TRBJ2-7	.	TGCGCCAGCAGCCAAGAGTTAACCCCGACTAGTTACGAGCAGTACTTC	CASSQELTPTSYEQYF
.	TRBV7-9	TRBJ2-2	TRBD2	TGTGCCAGCAGCGCGACTAGCGTTAACACCGGGGAGCTGTTTTTT	CASSATSVNTGELFF
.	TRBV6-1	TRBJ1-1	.	TGTGCCAGCAGTGAAGGAAGGGTGAACACTGAAGCTTTCTTT	CASSEGRVNTEAFF
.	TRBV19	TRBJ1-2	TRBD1	TGTGCCAGTAGTATCCCGGTCGCAGGGGGCAATGACTATGGCTACACCTTC	CASSIPVAGGNDYGYTF
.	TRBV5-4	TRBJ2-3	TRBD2	TGTGCCAGCAGTCGCCTTTCTAGCGGGAGAGACACAGATACGCAGTATTTT	CASSRLSSGRDTDTQYF
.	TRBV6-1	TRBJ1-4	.	TGTGCCAGCAGTGAAGTGGAAAAACTGTTTTTT	CASSEVEKLFF
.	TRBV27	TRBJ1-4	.	TGTGCCAGCAGCAAACTTCTAGGGGCAACTAATGAAAAACTGTTTTTT	CASSKLLGATNEKLFF
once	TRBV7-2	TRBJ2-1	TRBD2	TGTGCCAGCAGCAAACGGACTAGCGGGGGGGTGATGAATAGGTTCTTC	CASSKRTSGGVMNRFF
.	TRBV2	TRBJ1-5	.	TGTGCCAGCAGGGGGGCGGCAGGGGTCCAGCCCCAGCATTTT	CASRGAAGVQPQHF
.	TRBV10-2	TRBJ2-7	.	TGCGCCAGCACACAATCTAGGGGTCGCGTCTCCTACGAGCAGTACTTC	CASTQSRGRVSYEQYF
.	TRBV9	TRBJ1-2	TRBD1	TGTGCCAGCAGCTTGAACACCCAGGGGGACTATGGCTACACCTTC	CASSLNTQGDYGYTF
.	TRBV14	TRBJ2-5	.	TGTGCCAGCAGCCAAGGGTTAGGTGAGACCCAGTACTTC	CASSQGLGETQYF
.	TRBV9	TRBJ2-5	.	TGTGCCAGCAGCCCCACTAGAATACAAGAGACCCAGTACTTC	CASSPTRIQETQYF
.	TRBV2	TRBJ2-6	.	TGTGCCAGCAGTGCAATTGCCCGGGTGATCGTCCTGACTTTC	CASSAIARVIVLTF
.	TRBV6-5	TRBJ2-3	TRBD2	TGTGCCAGCAGTTACTCATCTAGCGGGAGGACAGATACGCAGTATTTT	CASSYSSSGRTDTQYF